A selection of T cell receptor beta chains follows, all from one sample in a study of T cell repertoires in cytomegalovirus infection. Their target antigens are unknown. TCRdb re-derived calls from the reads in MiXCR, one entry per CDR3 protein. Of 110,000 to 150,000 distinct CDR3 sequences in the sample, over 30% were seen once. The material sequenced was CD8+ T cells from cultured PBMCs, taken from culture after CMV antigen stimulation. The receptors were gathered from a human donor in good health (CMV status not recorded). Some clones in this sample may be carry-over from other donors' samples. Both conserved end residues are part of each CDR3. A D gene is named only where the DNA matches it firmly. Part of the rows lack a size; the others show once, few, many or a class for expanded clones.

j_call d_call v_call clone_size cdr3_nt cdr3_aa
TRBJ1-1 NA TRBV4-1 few TGCGCCAGCAGCCAAATTTTAAGCGGGGGGGCCGAAGCTTTCTTT CASSQILSGGAEAFF
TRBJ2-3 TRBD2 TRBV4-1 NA TGCGCCAGCAGCCCGGGACTAGTCACAGATACGCAGTATTTT CASSPGLVTDTQYF
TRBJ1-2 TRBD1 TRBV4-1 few TGCGCCAGCAGCCAAGAGGCAGGGGGATTGAGCTATGGCTACACCTTC CASSQEAGGLSYGYTF
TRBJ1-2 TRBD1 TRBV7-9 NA TGTGCCAGCAGCGAGGGACAGCCTAACTATGGCTACACCTTC CASSEGQPNYGYTF
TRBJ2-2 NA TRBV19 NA TGTGCCAGTAGTTTGGCAGCCACCGGGGAGCTGTTTTTT CASSLAATGELFF
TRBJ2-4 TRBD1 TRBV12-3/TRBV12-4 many TGTGCCAGCAGTCGCGTCGACAGGGTTGGTAGCATTCAGTACTTC CASSRVDRVGSIQYF
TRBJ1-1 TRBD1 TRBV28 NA TGTGCCAGCAGCTCTACAGGGGTTCGGGACACTGAAGCTTTCTTT CASSSTGVRDTEAFF
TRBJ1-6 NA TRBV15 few TGTGCCACCAGCCTCCAGGGAGAAAGACCCCTCCACTTT CATSLQGERPLHF
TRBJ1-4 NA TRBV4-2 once TGTGCCAGCGGTGGGGCTTCAAATGAAAAACTGTTTTTT CASGGASNEKLFF
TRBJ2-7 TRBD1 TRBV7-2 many TGTGCCAGCAGCAAGGACAGGCCGAGCTCCTACGAGCAGTACTTC CASSKDRPSSYEQYF
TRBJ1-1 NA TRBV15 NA TGTGCCACCAGCAGAGATGCAGGGGCCATGAACACTGAAGCTTTCTTT CATSRDAGAMNTEAFF
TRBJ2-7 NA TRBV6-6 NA TGTGCCAGCAGTTTTCGGGACGGAGTCTACGAGCAGTACTTC CASSFRDGVYEQYF
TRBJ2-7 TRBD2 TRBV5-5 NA TGTGCCAGCAGCTTTTACAGCGGGGGGTCCTACGAGCAGTACTTC CASSFYSGGSYEQYF
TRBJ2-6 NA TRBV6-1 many TGTGCCAGCAGTGTCTCTGGGGCCAACGTCCTGACTTTC CASSVSGANVLTF
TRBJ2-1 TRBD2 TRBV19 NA TGTGCCAGTAGTCTTTCTAGCGGGGGGTGGTCCTACAATGAGCAGTTCTTC CASSLSSGGWSYNEQFF
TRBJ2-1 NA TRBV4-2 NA TGTGCCAGCAGCCAAGAAACAGGCTACAATGAGCAGTTCTTC CASSQETGYNEQFF